One and the same sample provided the 16 T cell receptor beta chains below, sequenced in a study of T cell responses to AZD1222 COVID-19 vaccine (dated by TCRdb to the early 2020s). Libraries were constructed by the immunoSEQ multiplex PCR assay. As stored in TCRdb, this immuneACCESS dataset retains in-frame rearrangements with V and J assigned. A fraction of the clones does not appear; measured against another copy, unresolved V genes explain less than half of the discrepancy, and the remainder lacks a known reason. This sample lists about 150,000 clones; roughly 90% were detected once. The ten top clones hold approximately 3.4% of the sample. This specimen's time point label, per the study, means: about 28 days (+/-7) after the second vaccine dose. Sequenced material: peripheral blood, taken 28 days after the second AZD1222 dose. All receptors derive from an adult who received the AZD1222 COVID-19 vaccine.

This CDR3 reads CASSPPSGRQFF. The CDR3 nucleotides read TGTGCCAGCAGTCCCCCTAGCGGGAGGCAGTTCTTC. The chain is built from TRBV12-3 or TRBV12-4 and TRBJ2-1; 10 nucleotides align to TRBD2. CDR3 length equals 12 residues. V trimming: 5 bases; J trimming: 12 bases; junction bases outside the gene matches: 4.

The V call is TRBV27, the J call TRBJ1-2; weak D call: TRBD1 (6 bases). V was shortened by 2 bases and J by 10 bases, with 14 bases between the two germline ends. The CDR3 runs to 13 residues. Germline V gene data show CDR1 as MNHEY and CDR2 as SMNVEV (reference sequence). This chain's CDR3 is CASSLLGATYYTF. Written as DNA, the CDR3 is TGTGCCAGCAGTTTACTGGGGGCTACCTACTACACCTTC.

In DNA, the CDR3 is TGTGCCAGTAGTAGCTCAGCCACTACCTATGGCTACACCTTC. Translating gives CASSSSATTYGYTF. The chain uses TRBV19 and TRBJ1-2; unclear D gene. CDR1 and CDR2 (germline): LNHDA, SQIVND (reference sequence). The CDR3 is made up of 14 amino acids. Trimming cost V 4 bases and J 4 bases, with 13 bases left between them.

The genes are TRBV19 and TRBJ1-2; 9 positions agree with TRBD1. Trimming at V came to 7 bases and at J to 8 bases, leaving 23 bases not matched to a gene. Germline CDR1 and CDR2: LNHDA and SQIVND (reference sequence). This CDR3 is built from 18 residues. In DNA, the CDR3 is TGTGCCAGTACCGAAGGACAGGGGCCTTTCTCACCCCCCCGGGGCTACACCTTC. It translates to CASTEGQGPFSPPRGYTF.

This chain connects TRBV30 to TRBJ2-3, with 9 bases aligning to TRBD1. The trim removed 4 bases at V and 3 bases at J, leaving 2 bases unmatched. CDR1 and CDR2 from the germline V gene are GTSNPN and SVGIG (reference sequence). The CDR3 has 13 amino acids. The CDR3 loop reads CAWIGTGTDTQYF. The CDR3 coding sequence is TGTGCCTGGATTGGGACAGGGACAGATACGCAGTATTTT.

The rearrangement joins TRBV19 to TRBJ2-3; the D gene could be TRBD1 or TRBD2 (5 bases each). The CDR3 has 14 amino acids. Per germline, CDR1 LNHDA and CDR2 SQIVND (reference sequence). Between the trimmed V and J ends, which lost 10 bases and 6 bases, there was a span of 20 bases. The CDR3 DNA reads as TGTGCCACTCGGTTGAGGGGCGGACGGGATACGCAGTATTTT. It is translated as CATRLRGGRDTQYF.

The rearrangement links TRBV14 to TRBJ1-6; tentatively, D is TRBD1 (5 bases). The CDR3 has 14 residues. From germline, CDR1 is SGHDN and CDR2 FVKESK. V gave up 5 bases and J gave up 3 bases, with 8 bases separating them. DNA for the CDR3: TGTGCCAGCAGCGAGGGGAACTATAATTCACCCCTCCACTTT. Translated, it gives CASSEGNYNSPLHF.

This rearrangement joins TRBV29-1 to TRBJ2-1, with 15 positions matching TRBD2. Per germline, CDR1 SQVTM and CDR2 ANQGSEA. The CDR3 consists of 17 residues. V shed 1 base, J shed 5 bases, and the junction held 6 bases outside the gene matches. The CDR3, as DNA: TGCAGCGTTGAAGGAGGACTAGCGGGAGGGCCCCACAATGAGCAGTTCTTC. Residues: CSVEGGLAGGPHNEQFF.

The rearrangement uses TRBV27 and TRBJ1-5; D possibly corresponds to TRBD1 (6 bases). CDR3 length: 14 residues. CDR1 and CDR2 from the germline V gene are MNHEY and SMNVEV (reference sequence). V lost 2 bases and J lost 3, with 8 bases in between. DNA of the CDR3: TGTGCCAGCAGTTTAGGACAGTTCAATCAGCCCCAGCATTTT. This sequence encodes CASSLGQFNQPQHF.

The V and J genes are TRBV5-8 and TRBJ2-1; D is unresolved. Germline CDR1 is SGHTS and CDR2 is YDEGEE. Trimming left V 0 bases short and J 4 bases short, with 11 bases between. There are 15 residues in the CDR3. CDR3 sequence: CASSLEGQDYNEQFF. The CDR3 DNA reads TGTGCCAGCAGCTTGGAGGGCCAGGATTACAATGAGCAGTTCTTC.

This rearrangement joins TRBV6-1 to TRBJ1-2; no firm D call. V dropped 0 bases and J dropped 3 bases, with 11 bases sitting between them. This CDR3 is built from 15 residues. The germline V gene has CDR1 MNHNS and CDR2 SASEGT. CDR3 residues: CASSEAPGSYYGYTF. For the CDR3, the DNA is TGTGCCAGCAGTGAAGCCCCGGGCTCATACTATGGCTACACCTTC.

This rearrangement joins TRBV9 to TRBJ2-3, with no clear D. Germline V gene lookup returns CDR1 SGDLS and CDR2 YYNGEE. The CDR3 length is 13 residues. Trimming pared 2 bases from V and 2 bases from J, leaving 6 bases between. The CDR3 here is CASSVYTTDTQYF. CDR3 sequence (DNA): TGTGCCAGCAGCGTGTACACCACAGATACGCAGTATTTT.

The chain combines TRBV7-9 with TRBJ1-1; D is uncertain. CDR3 length: 13 residues. Trimming removed 8 bases from V and 0 bases from J, with 10 bases in between. Germline CDR1 is SEHNR and CDR2 is FQNEAQ (reference sequence). CDR3 amino acids: CASFGSMNTEAFF. The CDR3 region has the DNA TGTGCCAGCTTCGGGAGCATGAACACTGAAGCTTTCTTT.

This rearrangement joins TRBV6-4 to TRBJ2-7, with D tentatively TRBD2 (6 bases). In germline, CDR1 is MRHNA, CDR2 SNTAGT. This CDR3 region has 15 residues. V dropped 4 bases and J dropped 4 bases, with 17 bases sitting between them. CDR3 sequence reads: CASSVIGGKGYEQYF. Written as DNA, the CDR3 is TGTGCCAGCAGTGTTATCGGCGGGAAAGGATACGAGCAGTACTTC.

This clone was recorded a few times. The V and J genes are TRBV4-1 and TRBJ1-2, with D unresolved. Germline loops: CDR1 MGHRA, CDR2 YSYEKL. V lost 1 base, J lost 5 bases, and 8 bases lay in between. The CDR3 consists of 13 residues. The DNA for the CDR3 is TGCGCCAGCAGCCAAGTAGGGAGGTATGGCTACACCTTC. Its protein product is CASSQVGRYGYTF.

The CDR3 DNA sequence: TGTGCCAGCAGAAAGGGGAATTACAATGAGCAGTTCTTC. Translated, it gives CASRKGNYNEQFF. This chain joins TRBV28 and TRBJ2-1; D is possibly TRBD1 (5 bases). The CDR3 totals 13 residues. V was pared by 6 bases and J by 4 bases, with 10 bases between. The germline V gene has CDR1 MDHEN and CDR2 SYDVKM.